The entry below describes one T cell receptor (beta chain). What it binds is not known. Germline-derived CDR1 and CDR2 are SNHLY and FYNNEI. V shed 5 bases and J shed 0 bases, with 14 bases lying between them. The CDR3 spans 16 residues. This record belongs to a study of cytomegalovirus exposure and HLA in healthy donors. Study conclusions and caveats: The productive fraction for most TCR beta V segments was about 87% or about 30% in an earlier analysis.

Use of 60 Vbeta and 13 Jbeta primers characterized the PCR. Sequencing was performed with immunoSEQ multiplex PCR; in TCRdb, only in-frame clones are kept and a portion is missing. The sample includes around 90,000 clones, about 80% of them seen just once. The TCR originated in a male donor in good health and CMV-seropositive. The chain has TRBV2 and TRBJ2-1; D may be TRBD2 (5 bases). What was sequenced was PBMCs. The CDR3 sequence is CASSSRLGSSYNEQFF. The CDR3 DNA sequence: TGTGCCAGCAGTTCTAGGCTGGGGAGCTCCTACAATGAGCAGTTCTTC.